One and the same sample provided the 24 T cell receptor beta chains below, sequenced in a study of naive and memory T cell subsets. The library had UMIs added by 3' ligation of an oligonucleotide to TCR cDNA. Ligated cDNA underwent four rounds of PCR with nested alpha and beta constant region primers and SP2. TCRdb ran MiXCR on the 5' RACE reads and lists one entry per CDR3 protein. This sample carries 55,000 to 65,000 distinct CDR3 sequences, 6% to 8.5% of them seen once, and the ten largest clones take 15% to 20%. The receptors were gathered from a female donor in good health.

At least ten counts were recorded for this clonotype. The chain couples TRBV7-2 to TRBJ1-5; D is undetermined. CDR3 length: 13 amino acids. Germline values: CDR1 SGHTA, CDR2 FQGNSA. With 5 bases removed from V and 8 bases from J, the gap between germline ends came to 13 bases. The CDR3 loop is CASSRDRGEPQHF. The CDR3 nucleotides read TGTGCCAGCAGCCGCGACCGGGGAGAGCCCCAGCATTTT.

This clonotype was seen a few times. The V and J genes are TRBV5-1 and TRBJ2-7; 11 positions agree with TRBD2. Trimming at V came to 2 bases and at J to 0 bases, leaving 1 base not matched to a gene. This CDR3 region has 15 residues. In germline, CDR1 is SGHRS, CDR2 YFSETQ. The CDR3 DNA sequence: TGCGCCAGCAGCTTTACTAGCGGGAGCTCCTACGAGCAGTACTTC. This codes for CASSFTSGSSYEQYF. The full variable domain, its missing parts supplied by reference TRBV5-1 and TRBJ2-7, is KAGVTQTPRYLIKTRGQQVTLSCSPISGHRSVSWYQQTPGQGLQFLFEYFSETQRNKGNFPGRFSGRQFSNSRSEMNVSTLELGDSALYLCASSFTSGSSYEQYFGPGTRLTVT.

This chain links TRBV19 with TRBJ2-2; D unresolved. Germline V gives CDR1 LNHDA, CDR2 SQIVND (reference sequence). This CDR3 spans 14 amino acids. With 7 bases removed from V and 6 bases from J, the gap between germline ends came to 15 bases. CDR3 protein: CASIEHKGAGELFF. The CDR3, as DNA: TGTGCCAGTATCGAGCACAAAGGCGCCGGGGAGCTGTTTTTT.

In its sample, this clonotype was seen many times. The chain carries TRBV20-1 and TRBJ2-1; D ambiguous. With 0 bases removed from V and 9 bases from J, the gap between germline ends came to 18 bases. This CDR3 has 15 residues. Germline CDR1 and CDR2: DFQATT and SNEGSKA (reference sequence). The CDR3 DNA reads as TGCAGTGCTAGAGAAAAACGGAATCCTACAATTGAGCAGTTCTTC. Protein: CSAREKRNPTIEQFF.

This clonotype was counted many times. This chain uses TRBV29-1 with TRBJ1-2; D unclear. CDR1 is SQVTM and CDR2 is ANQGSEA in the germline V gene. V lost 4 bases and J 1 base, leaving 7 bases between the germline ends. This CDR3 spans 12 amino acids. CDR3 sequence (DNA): TGCAGCGTTGTAACGGGTAACTATGGCTACACCTTC. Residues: CSVVTGNYGYTF.

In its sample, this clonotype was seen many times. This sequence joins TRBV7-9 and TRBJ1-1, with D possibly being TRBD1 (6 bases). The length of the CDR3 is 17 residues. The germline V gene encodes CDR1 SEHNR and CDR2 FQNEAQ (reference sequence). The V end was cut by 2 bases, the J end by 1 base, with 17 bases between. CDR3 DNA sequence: TGTGCCAGCAGCTTACGTTTACAGGGAATGAAGAACACTGAAGCTTTCTTT. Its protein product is CASSLRLQGMKNTEAFF.

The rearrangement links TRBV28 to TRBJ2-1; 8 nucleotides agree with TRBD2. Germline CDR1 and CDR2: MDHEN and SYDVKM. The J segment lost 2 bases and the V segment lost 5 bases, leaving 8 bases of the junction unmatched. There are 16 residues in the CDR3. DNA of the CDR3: TGTGCCAGCAGTCAACCGCAGCGGGGGCCCTACAATGAGCAGTTCTTC. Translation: CASSQPQRGPYNEQFF.

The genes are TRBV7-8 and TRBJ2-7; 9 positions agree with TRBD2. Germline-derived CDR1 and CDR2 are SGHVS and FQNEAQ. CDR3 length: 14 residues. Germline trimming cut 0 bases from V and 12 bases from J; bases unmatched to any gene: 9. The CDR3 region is CASSLATQREAPYF. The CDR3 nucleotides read TGTGCCAGCAGCTTAGCGACCCAGCGGGAGGCCCCGTACTTC.

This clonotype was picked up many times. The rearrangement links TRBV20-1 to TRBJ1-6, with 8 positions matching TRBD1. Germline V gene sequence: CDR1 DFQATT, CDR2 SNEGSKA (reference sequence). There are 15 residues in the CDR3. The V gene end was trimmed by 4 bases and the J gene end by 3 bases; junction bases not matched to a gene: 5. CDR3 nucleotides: TGCAGTGCTATAACCGGGACAGGCTATAATTCACCCCTCCACTTT. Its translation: CSAITGTGYNSPLHF.

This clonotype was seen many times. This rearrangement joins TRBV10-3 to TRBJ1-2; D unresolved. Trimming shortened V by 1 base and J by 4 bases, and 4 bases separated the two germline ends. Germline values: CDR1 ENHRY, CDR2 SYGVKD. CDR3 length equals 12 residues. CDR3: CAISEWTYGYTF. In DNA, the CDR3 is TGTGCCATCAGTGAGTGGACCTATGGCTACACCTTC.

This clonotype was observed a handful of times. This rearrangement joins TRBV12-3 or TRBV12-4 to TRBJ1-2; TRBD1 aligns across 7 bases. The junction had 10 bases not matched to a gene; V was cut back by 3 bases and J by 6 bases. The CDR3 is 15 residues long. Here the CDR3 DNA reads TGTGCCAGCAGTTTTTTTCCCCAGGGGGAGGATGGCTACACCTTC. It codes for CASSFFPQGEDGYTF.

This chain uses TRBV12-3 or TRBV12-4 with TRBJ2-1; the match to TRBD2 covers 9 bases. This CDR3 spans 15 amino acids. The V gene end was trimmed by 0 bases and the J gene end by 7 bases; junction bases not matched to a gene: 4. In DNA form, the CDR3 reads TGTGCCAGCAGTTTAGCCCTAGCGGGAATAAATGAGCAGTTCTTC. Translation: CASSLALAGINEQFF.

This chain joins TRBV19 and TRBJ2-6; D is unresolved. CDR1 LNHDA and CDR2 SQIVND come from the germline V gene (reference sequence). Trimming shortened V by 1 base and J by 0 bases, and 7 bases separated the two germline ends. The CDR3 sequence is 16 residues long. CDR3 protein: CASSIASTSGANVLTF. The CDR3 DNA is TGTGCCAGTAGTATAGCTAGTACCTCTGGGGCCAACGTCCTGACTTTC. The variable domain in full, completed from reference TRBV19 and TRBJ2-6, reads DGGITQSPKYLFRKEGQNVTLSCEQNLNHDAMYWYRQDPGQGLRLIYYSQIVNDFQKGDIAEGYSVSREKKESFPLTVTSAQKNPTAFYLCASSIASTSGANVLTFGAGSRLTVL.

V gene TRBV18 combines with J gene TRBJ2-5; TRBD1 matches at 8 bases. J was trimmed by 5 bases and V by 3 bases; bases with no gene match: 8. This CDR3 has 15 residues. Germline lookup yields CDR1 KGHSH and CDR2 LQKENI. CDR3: CASSPPGGWQETQYF. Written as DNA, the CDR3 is TGTGCCAGCTCACCCCCAGGGGGCTGGCAGGAGACCCAGTACTTC. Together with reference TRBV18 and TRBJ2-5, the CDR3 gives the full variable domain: NAGVMQNPRHLVRRRGQEARLRCSPMKGHSHVYWYRQLPEEGLKFMVYLQKENIIDESGMPKERFSAEFPKEGPSILRIQQVVRGDSAAYFCASSPPGGWQETQYFGPGTRLLVL.

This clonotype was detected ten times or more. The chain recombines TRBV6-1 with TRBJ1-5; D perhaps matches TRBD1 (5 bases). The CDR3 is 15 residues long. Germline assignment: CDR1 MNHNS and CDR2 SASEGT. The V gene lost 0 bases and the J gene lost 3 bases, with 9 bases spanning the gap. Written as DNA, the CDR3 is TGTGCCAGCAGTGAAGCCGAGGGGACCAATCAGCCCCAGCATTTT. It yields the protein CASSEAEGTNQPQHF.

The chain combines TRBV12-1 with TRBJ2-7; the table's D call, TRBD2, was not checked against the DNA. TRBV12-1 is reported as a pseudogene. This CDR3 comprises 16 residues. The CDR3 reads CASSLGLAGRTYEQYF. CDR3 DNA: TGTGCCAGCAGCTTGGGACTAGCGGGGAGAACCTACGAGCAGTACTTC.

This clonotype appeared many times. The CDR3 reads CATSRADSRTGNQPQHF. DNA of the CDR3: TGTGCCACCAGCAGAGCGGATAGTCGGACAGGCAATCAGCCCCAGCATTTT. V is TRBV15 and J is TRBJ1-5; perhaps TRBD1 as D (6 bases). Germline CDR1 reads LNHNV; CDR2 reads YYDKDF (reference sequence). The ends were cut back, 1 base at V and 2 bases at J, with 15 bases in the middle. This CDR3 is built from 17 residues.

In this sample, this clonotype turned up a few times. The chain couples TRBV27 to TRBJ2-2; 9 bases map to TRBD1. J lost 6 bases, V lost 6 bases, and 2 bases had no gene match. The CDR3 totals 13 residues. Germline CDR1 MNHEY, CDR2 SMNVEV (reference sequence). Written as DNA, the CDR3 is TGTGCCAGCAGGACAGGGGGTCCCGGGGAGCTGTTTTTT. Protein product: CASRTGGPGELFF.

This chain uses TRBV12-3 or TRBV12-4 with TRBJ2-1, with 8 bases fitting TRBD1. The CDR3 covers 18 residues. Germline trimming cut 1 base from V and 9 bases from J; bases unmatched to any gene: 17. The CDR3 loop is CASSLVIVDGAGGFEQFF. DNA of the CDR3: TGTGCCAGCAGTTTAGTGATCGTGGATGGGGCAGGGGGCTTTGAGCAGTTCTTC.

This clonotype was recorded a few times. The CDR3 DNA sequence: TGTGCCAGCAGTTACTCCCTCGTAGGACAGGCCCACGAGCAGTACTTC. Protein: CASSYSLVGQAHEQYF. The chain employs TRBV6-5 and TRBJ2-7, with 7 positions matching TRBD1. Germline loops: CDR1 MNHEY, CDR2 SVGAGI. The V segment lost 0 bases and the J segment 5 bases; nucleotides outside the gene matches: 10. This CDR3 is 16 amino acids long.

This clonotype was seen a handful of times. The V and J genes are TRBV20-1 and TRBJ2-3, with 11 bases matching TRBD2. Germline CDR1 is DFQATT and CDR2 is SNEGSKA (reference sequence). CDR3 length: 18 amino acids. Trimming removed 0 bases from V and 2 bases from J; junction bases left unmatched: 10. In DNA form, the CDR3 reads TGCAGTGCTAGAGATGATTCCCTAGCGGGAGGATACACAGATACGCAGTATTTT. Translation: CSARDDSLAGGYTDTQYF.

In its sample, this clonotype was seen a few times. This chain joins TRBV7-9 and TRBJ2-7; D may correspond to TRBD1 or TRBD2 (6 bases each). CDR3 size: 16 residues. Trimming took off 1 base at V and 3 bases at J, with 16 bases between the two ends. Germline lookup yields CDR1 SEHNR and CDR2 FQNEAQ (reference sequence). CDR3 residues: CASSLGSGARNYEQYF. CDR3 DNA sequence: TGTGCCAGCAGCTTAGGTTCGGGGGCCAGAAACTACGAGCAGTACTTC.

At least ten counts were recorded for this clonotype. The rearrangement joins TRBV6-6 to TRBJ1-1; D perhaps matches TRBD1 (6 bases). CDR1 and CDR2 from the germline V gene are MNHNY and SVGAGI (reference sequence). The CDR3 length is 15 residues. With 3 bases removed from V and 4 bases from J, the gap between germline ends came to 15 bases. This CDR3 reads CASSYKAGVATEAFF. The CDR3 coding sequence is TGTGCCAGCAGTTATAAAGCAGGGGTGGCCACTGAAGCTTTCTTT.

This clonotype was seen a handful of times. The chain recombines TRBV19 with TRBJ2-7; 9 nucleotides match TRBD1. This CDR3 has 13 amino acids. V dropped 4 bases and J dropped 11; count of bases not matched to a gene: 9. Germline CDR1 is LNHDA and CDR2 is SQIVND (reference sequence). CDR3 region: CASSRQGGKVEYF. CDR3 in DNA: TGTGCCAGTAGTAGACAGGGGGGCAAGGTCGAGTACTTC.